Presented here are 9 T cell receptor beta chains from one specimen sequenced in a study of regulatory T cells in long-lasting Graves disease. Time point denoted: newly diagnosed GD, antithyroid drugs for less than 3 months. PBMC RNA served as the TCR library source. Library construction for TCR beta used iRepertoire HTBI primers and Arm-PCR of CDR3 regions. TCRdb re-called the multiplex PCR reads through MiXCR, storing one row per CDR3 protein. Among 350,000 to 500,000 distinct CDR3 sequences, about 14% were seen once, and the ten largest hold approximately 17%. This same sample was also taken into another study, of T cells in Graves' hyperthyroidism and ophthalmopathy.

The sequencing here drew on peripheral blood mononuclear cells (PBMCs), taken at new diagnosis, from a patient treated with antithyroid drugs. These receptors all stem from a woman in her fifties or sixties with Graves disease.

Here the CDR3 reads CASSLEFGGRGLGFYNEQFF. The CDR3 DNA follows: TGCGCCAGCAGCTTGGAGTTCGGGGGGAGGGGGTTGGGGTTCTACAATGAGCAGTTCTTC. J is TRBJ2-1 and V is TRBV5-1; tentatively, D is TRBD2 (7 bases). The ends were cut back, 0 bases at V and 3 bases at J, with 25 bases in the middle. CDR3 length equals 20 residues. Germline CDR1 and CDR2: SGHRS and YFSETQ. Looking up the rest from reference TRBV5-1 and TRBJ2-1 gives the full variable domain: KAGVTQTPRYLIKTRGQQVTLSCSPISGHRSVSWYQQTPGQGLQFLFEYFSETQRNKGNFPGRFSGRQFSNSRSEMNVSTLELGDSALYLCASSLEFGGRGLGFYNEQFFGPGTRLTVL.

On this clonotype itself: Because the CDR3 is missing its conserved closing phenylalanine or tryptophan, this is likely a read error. This chain joins TRBV30 and TRBJ2-1; D call uncertain. From germline, CDR1 is GTSNPN and CDR2 SVGIG (reference sequence). The CDR3 totals 14 residues. V was pared by 6 bases and J by 8 bases, with 20 bases between. The CDR3 region is CACQAGSSDHEQFL. For the CDR3, the DNA is TGTGCCTGTCAAGCCGGGTCCTCGGATCATGAGCAGTTCTTG.

This clonotype turned up a few times. This chain connects TRBV19 to TRBJ2-7, with a weak D call TRBD1 (5 bases). The CDR3 consists of 13 residues. In germline, CDR1 is LNHDA, CDR2 SQIVND (reference sequence). The ends were cut back, 7 bases at V and 6 bases at J, with 16 bases in the middle. The CDR3 DNA sequence: TGTGCCAGTACTTATTCAGGGTCGAGCGAGCAGTACTTC. This encodes CASTYSGSSEQYF.

This clonotype has more than one count but fewer than ten. The chain joins TRBV5-1 to TRBJ1-3, with no clear D. Germline CDR1 is SGHRS and CDR2 is YFSETQ. Trimming left V 5 bases short and J 10 bases short, with 4 bases between. The CDR3 is made up of 9 amino acids. CDR3 sequence: CASSDTIYF. Here the CDR3 DNA reads TGCGCCAGCAGTGATACCATATATTTT.

To note about this clonotype: A single base separates this from a much larger clone, so it may be a read error. V gene TRBV12-3 or TRBV12-4 combines with J gene TRBJ2-5; D gene uncertain. V lost 3 bases to trimming and J lost 11 bases, with 25 bases between them. The CDR3 contains 16 residues. The CDR3 region has the DNA TGTGCCAGCAGTTTGTATGGTGCAGTAACCTACAATGAGCAGTACTTC. As protein: CASSLYGAVTYNEQYF.

This clonotype appeared a few times. The V and J genes are TRBV7-3 and TRBJ2-7; D is perhaps TRBD1 or TRBD2 (7 bases each). CDR3 length: 14 amino acids. CDR1 and CDR2 from the germline V gene are SGHTA and FQGTGA. Trimming left V 1 base short and J 5 bases short, with 12 bases between. CDR3 nucleotides: TGTGCCAGCAGCTTAAACCCAGGGGGGGACGAGCAGTACTTC. This codes for CASSLNPGGDEQYF.

This clonotype was observed a handful of times. The J gene is TRBJ2-3, the V gene TRBV6-2 or TRBV6-3, with 10 bases identical to TRBD2. CDR3 length equals 16 residues. The V and J ends lost 5 bases and 4 bases, in that order; junction bases with no gene match: 9. Germline V gene sequence: CDR1 MNHEY, CDR2 SVGEGT. CDR3 bases: TGTGCCAGCAGTCCGCCTAGCGGGAGTTACGCAGATACGCAGTATTTT. Its protein product is CASSPPSGSYADTQYF.

This clonotype was found a few times. The chain joins TRBV7-2 to TRBJ1-2; D is uncertain. The CDR3 loop spans 13 amino acids. CDR1 SGHTA and CDR2 FQGNSA come from the germline V gene. V lost 5 bases, J lost 2 bases, and 9 bases lay in between. CDR3 residues: CASSQAPNYGYTF. CDR3 DNA sequence: TGTGCCAGCAGCCAGGCGCCGAACTATGGCTACACCTTC.

This clonotype was detected ten times or more. The J gene is TRBJ1-1, the V gene TRBV29-1; D uncertain. Germline values: CDR1 SQVTM, CDR2 ANQGSEA. The CDR3 totals 11 residues. The V gene lost 6 bases and the J gene lost 4 bases, with 9 bases spanning the gap. The CDR3 here is CSVSGGTEAFF. Here the CDR3 DNA reads TGCAGCGTCTCGGGTGGCACTGAAGCTTTCTTT.